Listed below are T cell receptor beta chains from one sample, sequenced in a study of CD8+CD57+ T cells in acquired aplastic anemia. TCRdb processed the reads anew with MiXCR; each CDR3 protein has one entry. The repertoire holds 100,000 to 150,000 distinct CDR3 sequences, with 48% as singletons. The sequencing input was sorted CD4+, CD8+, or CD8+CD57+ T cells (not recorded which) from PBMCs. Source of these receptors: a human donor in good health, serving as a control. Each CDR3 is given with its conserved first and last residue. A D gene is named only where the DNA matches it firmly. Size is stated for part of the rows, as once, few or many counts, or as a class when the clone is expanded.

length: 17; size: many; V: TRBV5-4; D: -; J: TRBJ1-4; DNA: TGTGCCAGCAGCTTGGCCCGAGGGGGGACACTTGACGAAAAACTGTTTTTT; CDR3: CASSLARGGTLDEKLFF
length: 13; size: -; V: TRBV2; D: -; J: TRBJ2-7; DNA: TGTGCCAGCAGTGAACCCTTCTCCTACGAGCAGTACTTC; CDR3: CASSEPFSYEQYF
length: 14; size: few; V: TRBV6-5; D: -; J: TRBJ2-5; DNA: TGTGCCAGCAGAAACACGGGGGCAGGAGAGACCCAGTACTTC; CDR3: CASRNTGAGETQYF
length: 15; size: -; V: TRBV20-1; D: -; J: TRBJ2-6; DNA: TGCAGTGCTAGAGATAGGGGTAAAGGGGCCAACGTCCTGACTTTC; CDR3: CSARDRGKGANVLTF
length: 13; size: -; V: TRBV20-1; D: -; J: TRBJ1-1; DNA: TGCAGTGCTAGAGCGGGCCCGAACACTGAAGCTTTCTTT; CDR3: CSARAGPNTEAFF
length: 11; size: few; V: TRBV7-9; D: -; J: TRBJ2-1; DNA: TGTGCCAGCATGGGGGGCGGTGAGCAGTTCTTC; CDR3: CASMGGGEQFF
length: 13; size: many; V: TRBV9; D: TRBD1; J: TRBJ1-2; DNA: TGTGCCAGCAGCGGGACAGGCTGGGATGGCTACACCTTC; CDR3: CASSGTGWDGYTF
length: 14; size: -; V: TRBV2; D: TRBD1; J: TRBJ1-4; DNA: TGTGCCAGCAGTGAGACAGGGTTGTGGGAAAAACTGTTTTTT; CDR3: CASSETGLWEKLFF
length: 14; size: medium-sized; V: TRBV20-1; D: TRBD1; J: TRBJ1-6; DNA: TGCAGTGCTAGGACGGGACAGGGAGGTTCACCCCTCCACTTT; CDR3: CSARTGQGGSPLHF
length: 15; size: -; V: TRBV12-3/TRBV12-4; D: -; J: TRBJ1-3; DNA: TGTGCCAGCAGTTGGCCCATTGCCTCTGGAAACACCATATATTTT; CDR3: CASSWPIASGNTIYF
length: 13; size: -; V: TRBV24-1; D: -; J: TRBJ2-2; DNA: TGTGCCACTCCCGGGACTGCGGAAGGGGAGCTGTTTTTT; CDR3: CATPGTAEGELFF
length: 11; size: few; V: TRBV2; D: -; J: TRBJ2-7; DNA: TGTGCCAGTAGGGAGGTCTACGAGCAGTACTTC; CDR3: CASREVYEQYF
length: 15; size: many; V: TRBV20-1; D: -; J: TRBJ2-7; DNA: TGCAGTGCTAGAAGGGGAGGGACAGTCTACTACGAGCAGTACTTC; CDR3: CSARRGGTVYYEQYF
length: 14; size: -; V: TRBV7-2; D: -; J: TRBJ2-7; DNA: TGTGCCAGCAGCCGAGCGAGGGATTCCTACGAGCAGTACTTC; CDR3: CASSRARDSYEQYF
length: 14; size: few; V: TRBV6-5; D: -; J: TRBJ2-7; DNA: TGTGCCAGCAGTTCCCGGACCGACTCCCACGAGCAGTACTTC; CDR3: CASSSRTDSHEQYF
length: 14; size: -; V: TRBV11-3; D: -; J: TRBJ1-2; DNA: TGTGCCAGCAGCTTAGGGACGCTGAACTATGGCTACACCTTC; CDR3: CASSLGTLNYGYTF
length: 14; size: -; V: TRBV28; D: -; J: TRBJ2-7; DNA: TGTGCCAGCAGGAAAGAAGGTGGTGCTTACGAGCAGTACTTC; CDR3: CASRKEGGAYEQYF
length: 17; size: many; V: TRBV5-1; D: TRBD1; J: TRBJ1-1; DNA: TGCGCCAGCAGCTTGTTGGTCGGCGGGACAGGGAGAACTGAAGCTTTCTTT; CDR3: CASSLLVGGTGRTEAFF
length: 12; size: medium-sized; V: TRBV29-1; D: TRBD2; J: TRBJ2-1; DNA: TGCAGCGTTGGTCCTAGCGGCCATGAGCAGTTCTTC; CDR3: CSVGPSGHEQFF
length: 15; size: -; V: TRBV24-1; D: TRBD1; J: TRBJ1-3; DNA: TGTGCCACCAGTGAGGAGACAGGGGCTGGAAACACCATATATTTT; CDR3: CATSEETGAGNTIYF
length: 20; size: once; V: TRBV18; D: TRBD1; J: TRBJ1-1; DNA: TGTGCCAGCTCACCACCTTTTATATGGACAGGGAACCGTATGAACACTGAAGCTTTCTTT; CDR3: CASSPPFIWTGNRMNTEAFF
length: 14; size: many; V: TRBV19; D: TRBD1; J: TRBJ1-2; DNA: TGTGCCAGTAGCCCTCAGGGGGTGTCCTATGGCTACACCTTC; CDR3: CASSPQGVSYGYTF
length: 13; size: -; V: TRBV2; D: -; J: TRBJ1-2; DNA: TGTGCCAGCAGTGAGGTAACAGCGTATGGCTACACCTTC; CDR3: CASSEVTAYGYTF
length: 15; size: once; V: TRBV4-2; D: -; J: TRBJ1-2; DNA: TGTGCCAGCAGCCAGGGGCCCTCGGAGGGAGGGGGCTACACCTTC; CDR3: CASSQGPSEGGGYTF
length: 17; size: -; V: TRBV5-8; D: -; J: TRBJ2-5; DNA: TGTGCCAGCAGCTTTAGCCTCCTTGAGCGGAGGAAAGAGACCCAGTACTTC; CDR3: CASSFSLLERRKETQYF
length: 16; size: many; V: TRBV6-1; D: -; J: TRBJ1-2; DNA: TGTGCCAGCAGTGAAGCTGGGGGTGGGGCTAACTATGGCTACACCTTC; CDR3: CASSEAGGGANYGYTF
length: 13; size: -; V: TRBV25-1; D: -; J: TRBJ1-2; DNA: TGTGCCAGCAGTGAAGAATGGGGAGGTGGCTACACCTTC; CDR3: CASSEEWGGGYTF
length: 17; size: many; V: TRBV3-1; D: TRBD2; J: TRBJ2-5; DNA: TGTGCCAGCAGCCCGATCGGCATAGCGGGGGGTCAAGAGACCCAGTACTTC; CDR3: CASSPIGIAGGQETQYF
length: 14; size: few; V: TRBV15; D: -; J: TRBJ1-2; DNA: TGTGCCACCAGCAGAGATAGGCTGAGCTATGGCTACACCTTC; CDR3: CATSRDRLSYGYTF
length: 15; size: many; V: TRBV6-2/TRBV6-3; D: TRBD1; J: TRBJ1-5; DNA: TGTGCCAGCAGTTACTCGCAGGGGGCCGGACAGCCCCAGCATTTT; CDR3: CASSYSQGAGQPQHF
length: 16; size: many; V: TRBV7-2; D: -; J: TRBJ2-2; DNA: TGTGCCAGCAGCTTAGGGGGGGCCCAGGACACCGGGGAGCTGTTTTTT; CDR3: CASSLGGAQDTGELFF
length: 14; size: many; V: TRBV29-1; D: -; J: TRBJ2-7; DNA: TGCAGCGCCGAAGGTCCGGGTCAAACCTACGAGCAGTACTTC; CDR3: CSAEGPGQTYEQYF
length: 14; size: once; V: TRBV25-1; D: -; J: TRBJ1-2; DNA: TGTGCCAGCAGTGGAAAGAGGGGGAACTATGGCTACACCTTC; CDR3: CASSGKRGNYGYTF
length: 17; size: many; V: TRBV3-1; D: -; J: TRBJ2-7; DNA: TGTGCCAGCAGCCAAGTTGGTCTGGGGACGAGAGACTACGAGCAGTACTTC; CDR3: CASSQVGLGTRDYEQYF
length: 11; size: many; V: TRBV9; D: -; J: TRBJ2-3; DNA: TGTGCCAGCAGCGTACGAGATACGCAGTATTTT; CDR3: CASSVRDTQYF
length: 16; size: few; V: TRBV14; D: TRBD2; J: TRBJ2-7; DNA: TGTGCCAGCAGCCAAGCCGGGACTAGCGGGGTTTACGAGCAGTACTTC; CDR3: CASSQAGTSGVYEQYF
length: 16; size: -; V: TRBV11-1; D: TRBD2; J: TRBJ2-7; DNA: TGTGCCAGCAGTCTAGCAACTAGCGGGGGTTCCTACGAGCAGTACTTC; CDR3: CASSLATSGGSYEQYF
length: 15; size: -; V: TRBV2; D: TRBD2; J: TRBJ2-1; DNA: TGTGCCAGCACCCTAGTGGGGGGAGGGGACAATGAGCAGTTCTTC; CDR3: CASTLVGGGDNEQFF
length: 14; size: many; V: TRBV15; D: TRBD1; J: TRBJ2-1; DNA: TGTGCCACCAGCCGGGACAGGGTGGTGAATGAGCAGTTCTTC; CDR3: CATSRDRVVNEQFF
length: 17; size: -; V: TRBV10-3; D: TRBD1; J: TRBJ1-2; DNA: TGTGCCATCAGTGCACCAAGGGACAGGGGGTACGACTATGGCTACACCTTC; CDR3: CAISAPRDRGYDYGYTF
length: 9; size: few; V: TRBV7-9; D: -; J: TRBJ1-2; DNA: TGTGCCAGCAGCTCCGGATACTCCTTC; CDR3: CASSSGYSF
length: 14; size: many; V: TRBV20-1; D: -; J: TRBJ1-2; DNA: TGCAGTGCCCTGGGGGCAGGTGTAAGCTATGGCTACACCTTC; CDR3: CSALGAGVSYGYTF
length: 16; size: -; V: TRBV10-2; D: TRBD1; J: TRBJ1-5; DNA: TGCGCCACGCGACTTTCCTTGGGACAGGGGCATCAGCCCCAGCATTTT; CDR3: CATRLSLGQGHQPQHF
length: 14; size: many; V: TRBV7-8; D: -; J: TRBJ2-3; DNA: TGTGCCAGCAGCTTCAGGGTTGTCACAGATACGCAGTATTTT; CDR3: CASSFRVVTDTQYF
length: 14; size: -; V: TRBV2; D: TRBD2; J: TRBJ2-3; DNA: TGTGCCAGCAGAGCGGGACCCTTGGGAGATACGCAGTATTTT; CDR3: CASRAGPLGDTQYF
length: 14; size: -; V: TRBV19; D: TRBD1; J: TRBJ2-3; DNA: TGTGCCAGTTCCGGGACAGGTACCTCATGGTCGCAGTATTTT; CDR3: CASSGTGTSWSQYF
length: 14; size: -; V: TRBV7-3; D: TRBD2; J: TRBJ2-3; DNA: TGTGCCAGCAGCTGGGGGGGGAGGACAGATACGCAGTATTTT; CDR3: CASSWGGRTDTQYF
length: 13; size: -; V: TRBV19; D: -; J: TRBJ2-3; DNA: TGTGCCAGTAGTAAGTTAGCGGCAGATACGCAGTATTTT; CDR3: CASSKLAADTQYF
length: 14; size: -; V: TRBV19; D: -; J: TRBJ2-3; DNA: TGTGCCAGTATGGGGCCGCAGGCATCGGATACGCAGTATTTT; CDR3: CASMGPQASDTQYF
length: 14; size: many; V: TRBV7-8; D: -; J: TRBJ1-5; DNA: TGCGCCAGCAGCTTGGGAGGGGGCAATCAGCCCCAGCATTTT; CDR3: CASSLGGGNQPQHF
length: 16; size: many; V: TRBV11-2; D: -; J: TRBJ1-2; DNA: TGTGCCAGCAGCTTAGAGGGTAGGAACCGGGCCTATGGCTACACCTTC; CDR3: CASSLEGRNRAYGYTF
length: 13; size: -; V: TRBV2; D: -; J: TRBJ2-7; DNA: TGTGCCAGCAGAGGAGATCTCTCCTACGAGCAGTACTTC; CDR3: CASRGDLSYEQYF
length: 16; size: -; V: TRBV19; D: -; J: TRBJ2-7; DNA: TGTGCCAGTAGTCCGAGGACAGCCTCTCGAGCCTACGAGCAGTACTTC; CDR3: CASSPRTASRAYEQYF
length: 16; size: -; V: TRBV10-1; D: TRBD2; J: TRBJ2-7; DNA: TGCGCCAGCAGTGATCCGACTAGCGGTAATTCCTACGAGCAGTACTTC; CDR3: CASSDPTSGNSYEQYF
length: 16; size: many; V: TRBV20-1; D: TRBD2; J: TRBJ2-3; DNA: TGCAGTGCTAGAGTGGGGCGCGGGGGGGCTTCAGATACGCAGTATTTT; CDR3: CSARVGRGGASDTQYF
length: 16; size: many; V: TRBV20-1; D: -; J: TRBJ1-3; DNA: TGCAGTGCTAGAGACGCCCGGGAGTCCTTTGGAAACACCATATATTTT; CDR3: CSARDARESFGNTIYF